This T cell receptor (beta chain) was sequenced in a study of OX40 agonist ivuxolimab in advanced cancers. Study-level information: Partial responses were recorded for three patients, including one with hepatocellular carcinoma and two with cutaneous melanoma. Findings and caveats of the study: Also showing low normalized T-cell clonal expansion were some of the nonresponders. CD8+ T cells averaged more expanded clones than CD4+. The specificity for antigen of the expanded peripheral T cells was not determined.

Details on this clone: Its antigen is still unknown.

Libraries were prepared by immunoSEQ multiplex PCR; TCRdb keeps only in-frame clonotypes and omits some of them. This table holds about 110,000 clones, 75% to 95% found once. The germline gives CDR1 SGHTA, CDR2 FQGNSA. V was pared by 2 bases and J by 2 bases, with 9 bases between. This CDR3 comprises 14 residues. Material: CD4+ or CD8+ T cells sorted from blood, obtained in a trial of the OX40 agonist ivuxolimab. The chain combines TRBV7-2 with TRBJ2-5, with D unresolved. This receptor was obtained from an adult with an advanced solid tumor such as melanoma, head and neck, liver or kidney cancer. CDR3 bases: TGTGCCAGCAGCTTACCGGGCCAGCAAGAGACCCAGTACTTC. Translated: CASSLPGQQETQYF.